This entry features one T cell receptor (beta chain) sequence. The data derive from a study of shared T cell receptors in the human thymus. The CDR3 runs 13 residues. V was shortened by 5 bases and J by 2 bases, with 7 bases between the two germline ends. Germline V gene lookup returns CDR1 ENHRY and CDR2 SYGVKD. Using immunoSEQ multiplex PCR, the repertoire was profiled, and TCRdb retains in-frame clones only, with some absent. The sample consists of about 660,000 clones, 87% of them appearing once. This sample also appeared in a second study, on human thymus T cells. That report adds: Healthy Finnish infants undergoing corrective surgery for congenital heart defects were the donors. The study used thymus tissue resected during corrective heart surgery. Thymic and blood repertoires showed apparently biased V and J gene usage.

This chain connects TRBV10-3 to TRBJ2-4; perhaps TRBD1 as D (6 bases). The receptor was isolated from a boy in the first two years of life with a congenital heart defect. Sequenced material: thymocytes. The CDR3: CAISRDTKNIQYF. The CDR3 DNA sequence: TGTGCCATCAGTCGGGACACCAAAAACATTCAGTACTTC.